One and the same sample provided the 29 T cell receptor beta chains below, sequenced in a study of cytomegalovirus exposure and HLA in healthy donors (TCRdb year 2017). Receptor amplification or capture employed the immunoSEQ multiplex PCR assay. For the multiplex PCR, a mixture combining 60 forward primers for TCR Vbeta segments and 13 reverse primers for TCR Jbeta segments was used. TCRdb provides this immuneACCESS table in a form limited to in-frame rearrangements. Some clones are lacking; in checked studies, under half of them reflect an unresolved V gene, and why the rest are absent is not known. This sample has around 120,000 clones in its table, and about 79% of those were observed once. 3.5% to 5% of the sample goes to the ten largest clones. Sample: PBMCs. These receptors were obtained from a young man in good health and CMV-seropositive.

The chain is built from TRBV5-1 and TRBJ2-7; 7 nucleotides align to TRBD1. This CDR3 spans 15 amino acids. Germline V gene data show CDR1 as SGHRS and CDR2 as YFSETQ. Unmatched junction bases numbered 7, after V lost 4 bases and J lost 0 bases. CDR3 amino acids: CASSDQGQSSYEQYF. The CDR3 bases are TGCGCCAGCAGCGACCAGGGACAGTCCTCCTACGAGCAGTACTTC.

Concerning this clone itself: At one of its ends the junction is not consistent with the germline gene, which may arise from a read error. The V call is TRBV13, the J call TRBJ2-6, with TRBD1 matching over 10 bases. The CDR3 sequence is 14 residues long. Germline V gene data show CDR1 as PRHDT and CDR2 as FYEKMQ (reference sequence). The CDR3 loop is CASSWTGGPNGLTF. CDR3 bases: TGTGCCAGCAGCTGGACAGGGGGACCCAACGGCCTGACTTTC.

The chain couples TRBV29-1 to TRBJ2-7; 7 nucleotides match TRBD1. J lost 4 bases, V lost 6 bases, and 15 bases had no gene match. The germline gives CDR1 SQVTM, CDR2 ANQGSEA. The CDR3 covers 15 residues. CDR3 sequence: CSVTATGIYSYEQYF. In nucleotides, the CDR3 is TGCAGCGTAACCGCGACAGGGATTTATTCTTACGAGCAGTACTTC.

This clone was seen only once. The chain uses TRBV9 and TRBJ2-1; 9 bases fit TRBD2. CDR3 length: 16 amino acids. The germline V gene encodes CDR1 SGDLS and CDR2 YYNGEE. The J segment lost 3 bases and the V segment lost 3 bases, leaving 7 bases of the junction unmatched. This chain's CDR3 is CASSALSGSIYNEQFF. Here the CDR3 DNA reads TGTGCCAGCAGCGCTCTTAGCGGGAGTATCTACAATGAGCAGTTCTTC.

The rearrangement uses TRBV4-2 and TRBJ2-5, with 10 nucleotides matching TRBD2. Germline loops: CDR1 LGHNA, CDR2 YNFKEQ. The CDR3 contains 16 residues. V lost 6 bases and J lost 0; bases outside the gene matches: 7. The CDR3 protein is CASSTLAGGNQETQYF. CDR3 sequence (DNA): TGTGCCAGCAGTACCTTAGCGGGGGGAAACCAAGAGACCCAGTACTTC.

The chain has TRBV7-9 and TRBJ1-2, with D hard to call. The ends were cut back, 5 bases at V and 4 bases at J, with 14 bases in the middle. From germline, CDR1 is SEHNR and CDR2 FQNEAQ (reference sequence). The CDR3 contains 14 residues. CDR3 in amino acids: CASSPGGRSYGYTF. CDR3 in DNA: TGTGCCAGCAGCCCCGGAGGACGGAGCTATGGCTACACCTTC.

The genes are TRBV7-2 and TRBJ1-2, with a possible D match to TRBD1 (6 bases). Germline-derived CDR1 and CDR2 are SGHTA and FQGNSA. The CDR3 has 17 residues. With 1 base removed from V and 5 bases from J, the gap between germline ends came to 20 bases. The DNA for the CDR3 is TGTGCCAGCAGCTTAGGGCCGGGTGGGGGCGAATGGTATGGCTACACCTTC. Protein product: CASSLGPGGGEWYGYTF.

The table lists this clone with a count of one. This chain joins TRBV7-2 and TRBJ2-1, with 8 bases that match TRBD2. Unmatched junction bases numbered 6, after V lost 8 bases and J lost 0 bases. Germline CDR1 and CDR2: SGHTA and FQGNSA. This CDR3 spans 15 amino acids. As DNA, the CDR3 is TGTGCCAGCGCGGGGGGCAGCAGCTCCTACAATGAGCAGTTCTTC. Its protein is CASAGGSSSYNEQFF.

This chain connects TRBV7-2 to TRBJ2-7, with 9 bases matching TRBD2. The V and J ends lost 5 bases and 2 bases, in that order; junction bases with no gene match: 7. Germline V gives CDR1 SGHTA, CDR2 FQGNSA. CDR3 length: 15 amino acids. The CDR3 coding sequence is TGTGCCAGCAGCCAGCGGGGGGCTGAGCCCTACGAGCAGTACTTC. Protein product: CASSQRGAEPYEQYF.

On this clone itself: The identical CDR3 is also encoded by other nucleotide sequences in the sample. The DNA for the CDR3 is TGCGCCAGCAGCCCTCGCACGGGAAATCAGCCCCAGCATTTT. Its translation: CASSPRTGNQPQHF. This rearrangement joins TRBV5-1 to TRBJ1-5; no definite D call. V lost 4 bases, J lost 4 bases, and 12 bases lay in between. CDR3 length: 14 residues. Per germline, CDR1 SGHRS and CDR2 YFSETQ.

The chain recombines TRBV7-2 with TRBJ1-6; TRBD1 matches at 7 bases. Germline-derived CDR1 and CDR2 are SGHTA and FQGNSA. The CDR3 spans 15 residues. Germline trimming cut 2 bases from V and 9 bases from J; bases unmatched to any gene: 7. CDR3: CASSLITGVVSPLHF. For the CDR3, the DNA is TGTGCCAGCAGCTTAATCACAGGGGTCGTTTCACCCCTCCACTTT. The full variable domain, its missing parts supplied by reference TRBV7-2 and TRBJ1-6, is GAGVSQSPSNKVTEKGKDVELRCDPISGHTALYWYRQSLGQGLEFLIYFQGNSAPDKSGLPSDRFSAERTGGSVSTLTIQRTQQEDSAVYLCASSLITGVVSPLHFGNGTRLTVT.

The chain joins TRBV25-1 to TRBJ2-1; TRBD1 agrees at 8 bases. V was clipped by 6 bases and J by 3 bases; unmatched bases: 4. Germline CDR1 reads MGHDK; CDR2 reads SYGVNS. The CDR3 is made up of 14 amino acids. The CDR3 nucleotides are TGTGCCAGCAGGGTGACAGGGGACTACAATGAGCAGTTCTTC. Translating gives CASRVTGDYNEQFF.

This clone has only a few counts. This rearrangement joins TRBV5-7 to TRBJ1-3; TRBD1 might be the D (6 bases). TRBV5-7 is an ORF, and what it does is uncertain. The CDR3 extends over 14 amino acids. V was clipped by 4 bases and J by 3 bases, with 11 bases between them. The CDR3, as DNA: TGTGCCAGCAGCCCCGCAGGGGTTGGAAACACCATATATTTT. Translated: CASSPAGVGNTIYF.

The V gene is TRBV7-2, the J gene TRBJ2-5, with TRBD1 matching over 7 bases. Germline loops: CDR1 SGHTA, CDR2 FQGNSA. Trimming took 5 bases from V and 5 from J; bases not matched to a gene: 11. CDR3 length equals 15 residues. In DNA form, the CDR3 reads TGTGCCAGCAGCCCTGACAGGGATCGGCGGGAGACCCAGTACTTC. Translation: CASSPDRDRRETQYF.

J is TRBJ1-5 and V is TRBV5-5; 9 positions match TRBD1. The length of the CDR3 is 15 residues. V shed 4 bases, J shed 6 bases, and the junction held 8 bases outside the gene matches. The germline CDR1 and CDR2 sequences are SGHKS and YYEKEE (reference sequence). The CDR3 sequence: CASSHTGGRGQPQHF. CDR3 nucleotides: TGTGCCAGCAGCCACACAGGGGGCCGGGGTCAGCCCCAGCATTTT.

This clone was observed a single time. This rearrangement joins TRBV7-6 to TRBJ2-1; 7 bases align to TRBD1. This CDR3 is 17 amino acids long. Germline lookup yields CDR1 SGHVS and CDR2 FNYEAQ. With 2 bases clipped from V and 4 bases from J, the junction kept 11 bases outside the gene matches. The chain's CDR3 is CASSLMYLGTEYNEQFF. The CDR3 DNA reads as TGTGCCAGCAGCTTAATGTACTTGGGGACAGAGTACAATGAGCAGTTCTTC.

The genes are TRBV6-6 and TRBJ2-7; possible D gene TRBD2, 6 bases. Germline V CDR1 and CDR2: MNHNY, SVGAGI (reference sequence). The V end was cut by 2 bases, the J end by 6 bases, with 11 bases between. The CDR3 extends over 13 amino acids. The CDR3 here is CASSYRGGSEQYF. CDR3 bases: TGTGCCAGCAGTTACCGCGGAGGGAGCGAGCAGTACTTC.

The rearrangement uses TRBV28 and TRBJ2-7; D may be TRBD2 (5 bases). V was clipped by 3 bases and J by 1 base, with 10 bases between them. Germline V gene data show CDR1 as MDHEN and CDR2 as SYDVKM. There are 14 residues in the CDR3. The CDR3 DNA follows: TGTGCCAGCAGTTTCCATCTAGCATCCTACGAGCAGTACTTC. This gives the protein CASSFHLASYEQYF. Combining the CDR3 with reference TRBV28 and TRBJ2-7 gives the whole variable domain DVKVTQSSRYLVKRTGEKVFLECVQDMDHENMFWYRQDPGLGLRLIYFSYDVKMKEKGDIPEGYSVSREKKERFSLILESASTNQTSMYLCASSFHLASYEQYFGPGTRLTVT.

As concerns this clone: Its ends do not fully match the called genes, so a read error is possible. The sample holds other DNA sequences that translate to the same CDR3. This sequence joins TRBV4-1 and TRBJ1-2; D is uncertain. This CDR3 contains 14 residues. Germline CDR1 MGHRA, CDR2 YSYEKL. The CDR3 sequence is CASSPQTYTEGYTF. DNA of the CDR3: TGTGCCAGCAGCCCGCAGACTTACACGGAGGGCTACACCTTC.

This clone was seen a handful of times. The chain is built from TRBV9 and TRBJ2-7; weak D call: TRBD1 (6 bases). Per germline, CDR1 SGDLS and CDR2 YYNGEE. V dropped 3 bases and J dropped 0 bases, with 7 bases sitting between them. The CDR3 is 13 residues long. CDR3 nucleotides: TGTGCCAGCAGCGGGGGACACTCCTACGAGCAGTACTTC. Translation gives CASSGGHSYEQYF.

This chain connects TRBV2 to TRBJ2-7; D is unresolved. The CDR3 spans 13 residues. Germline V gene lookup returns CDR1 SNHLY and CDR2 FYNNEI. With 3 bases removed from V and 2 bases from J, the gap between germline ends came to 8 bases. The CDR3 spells CASSESVTYEQYF. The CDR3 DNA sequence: TGTGCCAGCAGTGAGTCAGTAACCTACGAGCAGTACTTC.

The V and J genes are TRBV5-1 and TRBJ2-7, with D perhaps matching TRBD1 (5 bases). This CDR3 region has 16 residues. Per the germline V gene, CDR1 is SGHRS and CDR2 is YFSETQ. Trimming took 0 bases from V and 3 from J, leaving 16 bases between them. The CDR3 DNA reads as TGCGCCAGCAGCTTGGTTTTCGGCAGGGCTGACTACGAGCAGTACTTC. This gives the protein CASSLVFGRADYEQYF.

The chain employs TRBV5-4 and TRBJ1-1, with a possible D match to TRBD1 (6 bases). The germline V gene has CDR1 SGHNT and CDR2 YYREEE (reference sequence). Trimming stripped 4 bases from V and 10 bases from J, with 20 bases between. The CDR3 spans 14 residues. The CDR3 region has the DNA TGTGCCAGCAGCCCCCCTAACAGGGTCTATGGAGCTTTCTTT. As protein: CASSPPNRVYGAFF.

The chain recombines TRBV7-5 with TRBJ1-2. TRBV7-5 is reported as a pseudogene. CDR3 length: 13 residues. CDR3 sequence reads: CASSPQAGNGYTF. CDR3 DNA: TGTGCCAGCAGCCCCCAGGCGGGGAATGGCTACACCTTC.

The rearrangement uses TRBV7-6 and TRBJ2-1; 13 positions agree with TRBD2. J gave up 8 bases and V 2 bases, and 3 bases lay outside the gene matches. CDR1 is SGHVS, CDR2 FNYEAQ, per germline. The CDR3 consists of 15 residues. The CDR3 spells CASSLRTSGSDEQFF. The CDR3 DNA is TGTGCCAGCAGCTTACGGACTAGCGGGAGTGATGAGCAGTTCTTC.

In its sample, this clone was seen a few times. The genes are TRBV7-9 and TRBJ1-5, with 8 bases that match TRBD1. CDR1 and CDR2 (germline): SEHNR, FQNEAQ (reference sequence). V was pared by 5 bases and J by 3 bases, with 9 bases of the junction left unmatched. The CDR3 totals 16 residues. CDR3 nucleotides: TGTGCCAGCAGCCCCGGACAGGGAATCGACAATCAGCCCCAGCATTTT. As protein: CASSPGQGIDNQPQHF.

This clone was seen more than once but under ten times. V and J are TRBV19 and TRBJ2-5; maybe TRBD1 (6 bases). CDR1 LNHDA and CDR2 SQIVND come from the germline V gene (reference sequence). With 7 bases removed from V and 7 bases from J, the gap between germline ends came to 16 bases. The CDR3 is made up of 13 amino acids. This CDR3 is CASMEGAGVTQYF. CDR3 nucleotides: TGTGCCAGTATGGAAGGGGCAGGGGTGACCCAGTACTTC.

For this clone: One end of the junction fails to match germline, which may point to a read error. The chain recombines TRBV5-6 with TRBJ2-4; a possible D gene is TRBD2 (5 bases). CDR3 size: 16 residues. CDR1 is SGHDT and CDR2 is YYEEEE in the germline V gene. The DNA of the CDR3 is TGTGCCAGCAGCTTGATTGCGGGTCCCGTAACTAACAGTCAGTACTTC. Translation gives CASSLIAGPVTNSQYF. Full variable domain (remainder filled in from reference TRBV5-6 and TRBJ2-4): DAGVTQSPTHLIKTRGQQVTLRCSPKSGHDTVSWYQQALGQGPQFIFQYYEEEERQRGNFPDRFSGHQFPNYSSELNVNALLLGDSALYLCASSLIAGPVTNSQYFGAGTRLSVL.

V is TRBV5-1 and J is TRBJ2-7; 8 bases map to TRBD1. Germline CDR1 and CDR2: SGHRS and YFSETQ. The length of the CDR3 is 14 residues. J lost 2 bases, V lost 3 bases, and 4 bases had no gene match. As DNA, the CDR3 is TGCGCCAGCAGCTCGGGACAGGACCCCTACGAGCAGTACTTC. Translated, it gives CASSSGQDPYEQYF.